This T cell receptor (beta chain) was identified during a study of cytomegalovirus exposure and HLA in healthy donors. Study outcomes and limitations: Despite most TCR sequences being rare, some public TCRs occurred in many donors.

Clones were read by immunoSEQ multiplex PCR, and TCRdb kept only the in-frame ones, dropping some. This sample carries about 140,000 clones, 85% to 90% of them seen once, and the ten largest clones take about 2.8%. To note about this clone: Antigen: not known.

Sample: PBMCs. The receptor's source is a man aged 18 to 29 in good health and CMV-seronegative.

Here the CDR3 reads CASSPKVVQTNTGELFF. The CDR3 DNA is TGTGCCAGCTCACCAAAAGTAGTACAGACGAACACCGGGGAGCTGTTTTTT. This rearrangement joins TRBV18 to TRBJ2-2; D not certain. CDR3 length: 17 amino acids. From germline, CDR1 is KGHSH and CDR2 LQKENI. V was cut by 2 bases and J by 0 bases, with 13 bases left in between.